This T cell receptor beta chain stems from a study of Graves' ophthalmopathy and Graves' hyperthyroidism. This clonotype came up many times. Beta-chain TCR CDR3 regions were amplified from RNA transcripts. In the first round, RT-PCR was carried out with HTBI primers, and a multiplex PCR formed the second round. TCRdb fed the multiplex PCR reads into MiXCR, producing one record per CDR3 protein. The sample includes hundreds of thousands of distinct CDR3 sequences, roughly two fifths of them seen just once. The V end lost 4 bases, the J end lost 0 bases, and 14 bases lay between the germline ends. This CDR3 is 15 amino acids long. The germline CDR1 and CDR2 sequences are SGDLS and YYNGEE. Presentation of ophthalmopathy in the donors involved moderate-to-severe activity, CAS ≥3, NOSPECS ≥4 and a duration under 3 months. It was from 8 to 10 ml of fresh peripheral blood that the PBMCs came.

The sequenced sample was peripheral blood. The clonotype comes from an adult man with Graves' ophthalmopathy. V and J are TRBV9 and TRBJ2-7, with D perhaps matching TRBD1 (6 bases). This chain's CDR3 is CASSLSVGHSYEQYF. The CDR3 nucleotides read TGTGCCAGCAGCCTGTCGGTGGGACACTCCTACGAGCAGTACTTC.